What follows are 30 T cell receptor beta chains derived from one specimen sequenced in a study of control samples from healthy donors and cancer patients. Method: immunoSEQ multiplex PCR; TCRdb's copy keeps in-frame clones and lacks some. This sample carries approximately 150,000 clones, 88% of them seen once, and the ten largest clones take 1.5% to 2%. Sequences were obtained from blood. The receptor source for this set is a man younger than 35 in good health.

This chain joins TRBV6-5 and TRBJ1-4, with 8 bases aligning to TRBD1. Germline trimming cut 4 bases from V and 7 bases from J; bases unmatched to any gene: 8. This CDR3 spans 15 amino acids. Looked up from germline, CDR1 is MNHEY and CDR2 is SVGAGI. CDR3 in DNA: TGTGCCAGCAGTTTCTTCCAGGGGGCTCGTGAAAAACTGTTTTTT. Residues: CASSFFQGAREKLFF.

CDR3 coding DNA: TGTGCCACCTCAGCGGGGCACTCGTCCCAAGAGACCCAGTACTTC. It translates to CATSAGHSSQETQYF. The chain couples TRBV24-1 to TRBJ2-5, with 7 bases lining up with TRBD2. V shed 9 bases and J 1 base; nucleotides not matched to a gene: 10. Germline lookup yields CDR1 KGHDR and CDR2 SFDVKD. The CDR3 extends over 15 amino acids.

The genes are TRBV6-6 and TRBJ2-5; the D gene is possibly TRBD1 (6 bases). The CDR3 is 14 residues long. V gave up 6 bases and J gave up 5 bases, with 16 bases separating them. CDR1 and CDR2 (germline): MNHNY, SVGAGI (reference sequence). The CDR3 loop reads CASSHRERTETQYF. Written as DNA, the CDR3 is TGTGCCAGCAGCCACAGGGAGAGGACGGAGACCCAGTACTTC.

The V and J genes are TRBV19 and TRBJ2-5; perhaps TRBD2 as D (5 bases). The CDR3 consists of 13 residues. Trimming shortened V by 4 bases and J by 4 bases, and 10 bases separated the two germline ends. Per the germline V gene, CDR1 is LNHDA and CDR2 is SQIVND (reference sequence). The CDR3 DNA reads as TGTGCCAGTAGTACCTTAGCGTTAGAGACCCAGTACTTC. It yields the protein CASSTLALETQYF.

CDR3 protein: CASSFPVGASPTIGYTF. In DNA, the CDR3 is TGTGCCAGCAGTTTTCCCGTCGGGGCGTCCCCCACTATTGGCTACACCTTC. The rearrangement uses TRBV27 and TRBJ1-2; perhaps TRBD1 as D (5 bases). This CDR3 spans 17 amino acids. CDR1 is MNHEY and CDR2 is SMNVEV in the germline V gene (reference sequence). Trimming took off 3 bases at V and 7 bases at J, with 24 bases between the two ends.

This clone has just a few counts. The chain is built from TRBV27 and TRBJ2-7; weak D call: TRBD1 (6 bases). The CDR3 extends over 15 amino acids. In germline, CDR1 is MNHEY, CDR2 SMNVEV (reference sequence). V was shortened by 2 bases and J by 0 bases, with 11 bases between the two germline ends. This CDR3 is CASSLKGVSSYEQYF. For the CDR3, the DNA is TGTGCCAGCAGTTTAAAGGGGGTAAGCTCCTACGAGCAGTACTTC.

This chain links TRBV27 with TRBJ1-1; 8 positions match TRBD1. Germline values: CDR1 MNHEY, CDR2 SMNVEV (reference sequence). With V trimmed by 3 bases and J by 5 bases, 5 bases remained unmatched. The CDR3 runs to 14 residues. The CDR3 region is CASSLTGEVTEAFF. The DNA of the CDR3 is TGTGCCAGCAGTTTGACAGGGGAAGTGACTGAAGCTTTCTTT.

The CDR3 nucleotides are TGTGCCTGGAGTGGGGCACTTCAAGAGACCCAGTACTTC. The encoded protein is CAWSGALQETQYF. This sequence joins TRBV30 and TRBJ2-5; D is ambiguous. The CDR3 is 13 residues long. Trimming removed 1 base from V and 2 bases from J, with 8 bases in between. The germline CDR1 and CDR2 sequences are GTSNPN and SVGIG (reference sequence).

The chain uses TRBV7-9 and TRBJ2-7; unclear D gene. CDR1 is SEHNR, CDR2 FQNEAQ, per germline (reference sequence). The CDR3 sequence is 13 residues long. V lost 4 bases and J 5 bases, leaving 12 bases between the germline ends. The CDR3 reads CASSSSPWHEQYF. In DNA, the CDR3 is TGTGCCAGCAGCTCTTCACCCTGGCACGAGCAGTACTTC.

The genes are TRBV4-1 and TRBJ2-2, with 7 nucleotides matching TRBD1. Germline loops: CDR1 MGHRA, CDR2 YSYEKL. The CDR3 runs to 18 residues. Trimming at V came to 6 bases and at J to 0 bases, leaving 13 bases not matched to a gene. The DNA of the CDR3 is TGCGCCAGCAGACGAACGCCAGTGACAGGGACGAACACCGGGGAGCTGTTTTTT. Translation: CASRRTPVTGTNTGELFF.

The chain links TRBV2 to TRBJ2-3; 7 positions match TRBD2. The germline gives CDR1 SNHLY, CDR2 FYNNEI. The CDR3 extends over 17 amino acids. Trimming cost V 3 bases and J 0 bases; bases outside gene matches: 9. CDR3 nucleotides: TGTGCCAGCAGTGACCCGCCTAGCGGATCTAGCACAGATACGCAGTATTTT. Encoded protein: CASSDPPSGSSTDTQYF.

The J gene is TRBJ2-5, the V gene TRBV6-1; 11 bases are shared with TRBD1. The V gene's germline CDR1 is MNHNS and CDR2 SASEGT. The CDR3 length is 16 residues. V shed 4 bases, J shed 4 bases, and the junction held 8 bases outside the gene matches. CDR3 sequence reads: CASSGGGTGGGETQYF. The CDR3 coding sequence is TGTGCCAGCAGTGGGGGTGGGACAGGGGGAGGAGAGACCCAGTACTTC.

The chain combines TRBV5-4 with TRBJ2-7, with TRBD2 matching over 9 bases. The CDR3 loop spans 16 amino acids. V trimming: 0 bases; J trimming: 1 base; junction bases outside the gene matches: 5. Germline CDR1 is SGHNT and CDR2 is YYREEE (reference sequence). This CDR3 reads CASSLGKLAGSYEQYF. The CDR3 DNA is TGTGCCAGCAGCTTGGGGAAGCTAGCGGGGTCCTACGAGCAGTACTTC.

This chain uses TRBV21-1 with TRBJ1-4. TRBV21-1 is annotated as a pseudogene. This CDR3 is built from 14 residues. CDR3 nucleotides: TGTGCCAGCAGAACCTTGCGGGCTGGGAAAAAACTGTTTTTT. Residues: CASRTLRAGKKLFF.

This clone appeared once. The gene calls are TRBV28 and TRBJ2-1; tentatively, D is TRBD2 (5 bases). This CDR3 is 17 amino acids long. CDR1 is MDHEN and CDR2 is SYDVKM in the germline V gene. The V and J ends lost 2 bases and 4 bases respectively, with 18 bases between them. CDR3 bases: TGTGCCAGCAGTTTACCCCCCGACTATCTTGAGTACAATGAGCAGTTCTTC. This gives the protein CASSLPPDYLEYNEQFF.

This clone came up once. Relative to the germline gene, one junction end is altered; a read error may explain this. The chain has TRBV28 and TRBJ2-5; tentatively, D is TRBD1 (6 bases). CDR1 is MDHEN, CDR2 SYDVKM, per germline. This CDR3 is 13 amino acids long. This chain's CDR3 is CASRQANRDTRDF. The CDR3 DNA reads as TGTGCCAGCAGACAAGCTAACCGGGACACCCGGGACTTC.

V usage is TRBV10-3 and J usage is TRBJ1-2; TRBD1 is a possible D gene (5 bases). This CDR3 comprises 13 residues. Trimming removed 4 bases from V and 4 bases from J, with 10 bases in between. Germline V gives CDR1 ENHRY, CDR2 SYGVKD. The CDR3 coding sequence is TGTGCCATCAGTGGAACAGGACTCTATGGCTACACCTTC. It codes for CAISGTGLYGYTF.

The chain uses TRBV28 and TRBJ1-5; 9 bases are a match to TRBD1. After removal of 4 bases from V and 5 bases from J, the junction contained 6 bases not matched to a gene. The CDR3 is 15 amino acids. Germline V gene lookup returns CDR1 MDHEN and CDR2 SYDVKM. This CDR3 is CASSYRDRVYQPQHF. The DNA for the CDR3 is TGTGCCAGCAGTTACCGGGACAGGGTTTATCAGCCCCAGCATTTT.

The genes are TRBV5-1 and TRBJ2-1; tentative D call: TRBD1 (6 bases). This CDR3 region has 13 residues. The V and J ends lost 3 bases and 3 bases respectively, with 7 bases between them. Germline lookup yields CDR1 SGHRS and CDR2 YFSETQ. The CDR3 coding sequence is TGCGCCAGCAGCTGGGACAACTACAATGAGCAGTTCTTC. This sequence encodes CASSWDNYNEQFF.

The chain couples TRBV19 to TRBJ1-1; 10 bases agree with TRBD1. J lost 5 bases, V lost 6 bases, and 6 bases had no gene match. This CDR3 comprises 14 residues. CDR1 is LNHDA and CDR2 is SQIVND in the germline V gene (reference sequence). In DNA, the CDR3 is TGTGCCAGTAGGAAGACAGGGGGCTGGACTGAAGCTTTCTTT. This sequence encodes CASRKTGGWTEAFF.

This clone was detected once. The CDR3 DNA follows: TGCGCCAGCAGCCCTGGACTAGCAGGGTTCACAGATACGCAGTATTTT. Translated, it gives CASSPGLAGFTDTQYF. V is TRBV5-1 and J is TRBJ2-3, with 8 positions matching TRBD2. V lost 4 bases, J lost 2 bases, and 9 bases stayed unmatched. The CDR3 has 16 amino acids. Germline-derived CDR1 and CDR2 are SGHRS and YFSETQ. Complete variable domain (other parts from reference TRBV5-1 and TRBJ2-3): KAGVTQTPRYLIKTRGQQVTLSCSPISGHRSVSWYQQTPGQGLQFLFEYFSETQRNKGNFPGRFSGRQFSNSRSEMNVSTLELGDSALYLCASSPGLAGFTDTQYFGPGTRLTVL.

The chain uses TRBV7-2 and TRBJ2-5, with TRBD2 matching 8 bases. After removal of 2 bases from V and 2 bases from J, the junction contained 7 bases not matched to a gene. Germline CDR1 is SGHTA and CDR2 is FQGNSA. This CDR3 has 16 amino acids. The CDR3 sequence: CASSLRVSSGQETQYF. The CDR3 DNA reads as TGTGCCAGCAGCTTACGGGTGTCTAGCGGGCAAGAGACCCAGTACTTC.

V gene TRBV11-2 combines with J gene TRBJ1-4; D gene uncertain. From germline, CDR1 is SGHAT and CDR2 FQNNGV. The CDR3 consists of 15 residues. Trimming pared 2 bases from V and 4 bases from J, leaving 11 bases between. In DNA form, the CDR3 reads TGTGCCAGCAGCTTAATGTCGGGCAGTAATGAAAAACTGTTTTTT. Translating it yields CASSLMSGSNEKLFF. The variable domain in full, completed from reference TRBV11-2 and TRBJ1-4, reads EAGVAQSPRYKIIEKRQSVAFWCNPISGHATLYWYQQILGQGPKLLIQFQNNGVVDDSQLPKDRFSAERLKGVDSTLKIQPAKLEDSAVYLCASSLMSGSNEKLFFGSGTQLSVL.

V usage is TRBV5-4 and J usage is TRBJ1-4, with D tentatively TRBD1 (6 bases). The V end was cut by 3 bases, the J end by 3 bases, with 9 bases between. There are 14 residues in the CDR3. Germline loops: CDR1 SGHNT, CDR2 YYREEE (reference sequence). The CDR3 coding sequence is TGTGCCAGCAGCTCACAGGGACCTAATGAAAAACTGTTTTTT. The encoded protein is CASSSQGPNEKLFF. Full variable domain (remainder filled in from reference TRBV5-4 and TRBJ1-4): ETGVTQSPTHLIKTRGQQVTLRCSSQSGHNTVSWYQQALGQGPQFIFQYYREEENGRGNFPPRFSGLQFPNYSSELNVNALELDDSALYLCASSSQGPNEKLFFGSGTQLSVL.

V is TRBV6-5 and J is TRBJ2-7; 7 bases match TRBD1. With V trimmed by 6 bases and J by 2 bases, 7 bases remained unmatched. The CDR3 spans 14 residues. CDR1 is MNHEY and CDR2 is SVGAGI in the germline V gene. CDR3 nucleotides: TGTGCCAGCAGGGATACAGGGGCCACCTACGAGCAGTACTTC. Its translation: CASRDTGATYEQYF.

The table lists this clone with a few counts. The gene calls are TRBV7-8 and TRBJ2-2; D perhaps matches TRBD1 (6 bases). This CDR3 has 15 amino acids. The V and J ends lost 2 bases and 4 bases respectively, with 11 bases between them. Looked up from germline, CDR1 is SGHVS and CDR2 is FQNEAQ. CDR3 sequence reads: CASSLFRGSTGELFF. The DNA for the CDR3 is TGTGCCAGCAGCTTATTTAGGGGGTCCACCGGGGAGCTGTTTTTT.

The rearrangement links TRBV9 to TRBJ2-2, with TRBD2 identical over 7 bases. The junction had 3 bases not matched to a gene; V was cut back by 0 bases and J by 1 base. CDR3 length equals 16 residues. The germline V gene has CDR1 SGDLS and CDR2 YYNGEE. The CDR3 DNA is TGTGCCAGCAGCGTAGGAACGGGGGGGAACACCGGGGAGCTGTTTTTT. This translates into CASSVGTGGNTGELFF.

The V call is TRBV18, the J call TRBJ2-3; 7 bases are shared with TRBD1. The V segment lost 6 bases and the J segment 0 bases; nucleotides outside the gene matches: 6. Germline CDR1 is KGHSH and CDR2 is LQKENI. CDR3 size: 15 residues. The DNA for the CDR3 is TGTGCCAGCTCTCGACAGGGACCTAGCACAGATACGCAGTATTTT. Amino acid sequence: CASSRQGPSTDTQYF.

This chain uses TRBV7-9 with TRBJ1-4, with TRBD1 identical over 7 bases. Germline CDR1 SEHNR, CDR2 FQNEAQ (reference sequence). V lost 7 bases to trimming and J lost 7 bases; unmatched junction nucleotides: 9. This CDR3 is built from 14 residues. CDR3 loop: CASNQGGLGEKLFF. In DNA, the CDR3 is TGTGCCAGCAACCAGGGGGGATTGGGTGAAAAACTGTTTTTT.

The chain has TRBV5-5 and TRBJ1-1, with 7 bases that match TRBD1. The CDR3 sequence is 15 residues long. V shed 2 bases, J shed 6 bases, and the junction held 10 bases outside the gene matches. Germline V gives CDR1 SGHKS, CDR2 YYEKEE (reference sequence). This chain's CDR3 is CASSFLRQGSAEAFF. CDR3 in DNA: TGTGCCAGCAGCTTTTTGCGACAGGGTAGCGCTGAAGCTTTCTTT.